This T cell receptor beta chain was recovered during a study of blood T cell repertoires in COVID-19 (dated by TCRdb to about 2020). At the level of the whole study: The collaborator samples originated in the United States, Italy and Spain and spanned the acute and convalescent phases of COVID-19. The material from the prospective study consisted of cDNA or gDNA derived from T cells, B-cell-depleted T cells, or PBMCs. Subjects who had been exposed to COVID-19, were actively infected with it, or had recovered from it provided the deeply sampled blood TCRbeta repertoires that made up the dataset. The repertoires were made available in a free public database intended to serve as a resource for research on the immune response to SARS-CoV-2. The samples were drawn from two sources: the first 160 participants of the ongoing ImmuneRACE study, and 1,000 to 1,500 subjects contributed by 6 global collaborators. A de-identified subject ID, COVID-19 status, age in years and sex were almost always included in the sample metadata. Where available, HLA class I and class II types were taken from metadata supplied by the sample provider and were not determined by assay-based typing. What the research found in general, with its limitations: The quantity of clinical and demographic metadata differed by source and by participant and was supplied without curation.

Whole blood was collected in K2EDTA tubes by collaborating institutions according to the institutions' own protocols. For TCRbeta analysis, collaborator samples were shipped as frozen whole blood, as isolated PBMCs, or as DNA extracted from either sample type. TCRbeta CDR3 regions were amplified from genomic DNA using the immunoSEQ Assay, a bias-controlled multiplex PCR. Concerning the study's data processing: Within the assay, amplification of reference gene primers was used to estimate how many nucleated cells each sample contained. To quantify the absolute abundance of each unique TCRbeta CDR3 rearrangement, sequence reads were collapsed and filtered. For each sample, productive Simpson clonality was calculated as the square root of Simpson's diversity index over productive rearrangements. This immuneACCESS table, as held by TCRdb, lists in-frame sequences with V and J called but not all clones. Of the missing ones, under half trace to an unresolved V gene in checked studies; the others have no known cause. The D gene and trimming were derived from the DNA, and the V and J assignments and clone size from that table. Here the sample has nearly 85,000 clones; over 70% occur a single time. The ten most abundant clones make up 15% to 20% of the sample.

As for this clone: This clone's antigen is unknown. No quality values exist for individual bases; no much larger clone is one base distant.

V loses 6 bases at its end and J loses 3 bases; junction bases beyond the gene matches: 6. The CDR3 covers 15 residues, taking in both the cysteine and the phenylalanine. Of the read, only the CDR3 DNA is kept; its 45 bases are in frame from base 1. CDR1 is given as KGHSH and CDR2 as LQKENI, both from the germline V gene. Recombination connected TRBV18 to TRBJ1-3, and 9 junctional nucleotides match TRBD1. This TCR derives from a woman aged 60-75 years with acute or convalescent COVID-19. Input material: peripheral blood. The DNA sequence is TGTGCCAGCTCGACGACGACAGGGGGTGGAAACACCATATATTTT. It encodes CASSTTTGGGNTIYF.